This TCR beta chain is drawn from a study of cytomegalovirus exposure and HLA in healthy donors. The primer mix had 60 Vbeta and 13 Jbeta primers. The table came from immunoSEQ multiplex PCR; TCRdb's copy has only in-frame clones and leaves some out. The sample shows just over 150,000 clones, approximately 84% of them seen only once. About this clone itself: The antigen is undetermined. The sample has other DNA sequences that encode this CDR3 too.

Broader study findings: It was likely that a cluster of highly shared sequence variants was a sequencing artifact. For most TCR beta V segments, an earlier analysis put the productive rate at about 87% or about 30% of the time.

V lost 4 bases to trimming and J lost 0 bases, with 10 bases between them. This CDR3 comprises 14 residues. CDR1 is SGHRS, CDR2 YFSETQ, per germline. The receptor was derived from a young man in good health and CMV-seropositive. The sample consisted of PBMCs. The chain is built from TRBV5-1 and TRBJ1-2, with D tentatively TRBD1 (6 bases). The CDR3 DNA is TGCGCCAGCAGCCAGACAGGAGCTAACTATGGCTACACCTTC. Its protein is CASSQTGANYGYTF.